These 24 T cell receptor beta chains were all obtained from the same sample, sequenced in a study of blood T cells in healthy people across ages. Then a second PCR, running roughly 7 to 11 cycles, was carried out with a sample-barcoded 5' primer and a J-beta primer mix. TCRdb ran MiXCR on the 5' RACE reads and lists one entry per CDR3 protein. The sample contains hundreds of thousands of distinct CDR3 sequences, roughly 49% of which appear only once. The sample was blood. These receptors came from a woman aged 55-70 years in good health.

The V gene is TRBV24-1, the J gene TRBJ2-1; 11 bases match TRBD2. Germline V gene data show CDR1 as KGHDR and CDR2 as SFDVKD. The ends lost 4 bases at V and 4 bases at J; junction bases unmatched: 5. The CDR3 covers 16 residues. The CDR3 reads CATSEPGTSGYNEQFF. CDR3 in DNA: TGTGCCACCAGTGAGCCCGGGACTAGCGGATACAATGAGCAGTTCTTC.

The J gene is TRBJ2-3, the V gene TRBV29-1; a possible D gene is TRBD2 (7 bases). From germline, CDR1 is SQVTM and CDR2 ANQGSEA. This CDR3 is 12 amino acids long. The V and J ends lost 6 bases and 4 bases respectively, with 11 bases between them. CDR3 nucleotide sequence: TGCAGCGTAAAGGGGGGGGCAGATACGCAGTATTTT. This codes for CSVKGGADTQYF.

The chain recombines TRBV7-3 with TRBJ2-5; no clear D. V gave up 4 bases and J gave up 2 bases, with 14 bases separating them. Germline V lookup: CDR1 SGHTA, CDR2 FQGTGA. CDR3 size: 15 residues. CDR3 protein: CASSSNAGLQETQYF. The DNA of the CDR3 is TGTGCCAGCAGCTCCAACGCAGGTTTACAAGAGACCCAGTACTTC.

V usage is TRBV3-1 and J usage is TRBJ2-5, with D uncertain. Germline values: CDR1 LGHDT, CDR2 YNNKEL (reference sequence). Trimming removed 0 bases at V and 9 bases at J, with 8 bases between. The CDR3 contains 12 residues. Here the CDR3 DNA reads TGTGCCAGCAGCCAAGATTCGCGGCCCCAGTACTTC. This sequence encodes CASSQDSRPQYF.

The rearrangement links TRBV7-9 to TRBJ2-3, with a possible D match to TRBD2 (5 bases). The germline V gene has CDR1 SEHNR and CDR2 FQNEAQ (reference sequence). Trimming removed 6 bases at V and 2 bases at J, with 15 bases between. The CDR3 covers 15 residues. The DNA for the CDR3 is TGTGCCAGCAGATCCTTACTAGGATCCACAGATACGCAGTATTTT. Its translation is CASRSLLGSTDTQYF.

In this sample, this clonotype turned up many times. The chain carries TRBV5-5 and TRBJ1-2; possibly TRBD1 for D (5 bases). Germline CDR1 is SGHKS and CDR2 is YYEKEE (reference sequence). This CDR3 has 15 residues. Trimming removed 0 bases from V and 8 bases from J, with 17 bases in between. The CDR3: CASSLELRGAYGYTF. In DNA, the CDR3 is TGTGCCAGCAGCTTGGAATTGCGGGGCGCGTACGGCTACACCTTC.

The rearrangement links TRBV7-2 to TRBJ2-3; no clear D gene. This CDR3 has 14 residues. From germline, CDR1 is SGHTA and CDR2 FQGNSA. Deletions cut 0 bases from V and 1 base from J, with 5 bases between. The CDR3, as DNA: TGTGCCAGCAGCTTAGCGGTGGGCACAGATACGCAGTATTTT. Translation: CASSLAVGTDTQYF.

The rearrangement uses TRBV24-1 and TRBJ2-5; D call uncertain. V was shortened by 2 bases and J by 5 bases, with 14 bases between the two germline ends. Germline V gene lookup returns CDR1 KGHDR and CDR2 SFDVKD. The CDR3 runs to 15 residues. CDR3 bases: TGTGCCACCAGTGATTCCCGGGCGGACGGGGAGACCCAGTACTTC. Amino acids: CATSDSRADGETQYF.

The rearrangement links TRBV5-5 to TRBJ2-1; 8 bases fit TRBD2. This CDR3 contains 15 residues. Germline values: CDR1 SGHKS, CDR2 YYEKEE (reference sequence). Trimming at V came to 4 bases and at J to 8 bases, leaving 11 bases not matched to a gene. CDR3 loop: CASSESGGYIDEQFF. Written as DNA, the CDR3 is TGTGCCAGCAGCGAGTCGGGGGGGTATATCGATGAGCAGTTCTTC. Combining the CDR3 with reference TRBV5-5 and TRBJ2-1 gives the whole variable domain DAGVTQSPTHLIKTRGQQVTLRCSPISGHKSVSWYQQVLGQGPQFIFQYYEKEERGRGNFPDRFSARQFPNYSSELNVNALLLGDSALYLCASSESGGYIDEQFFGPGTRLTVL.

This chain links TRBV30 with TRBJ2-6; the D is unclear. With 0 bases removed from V and 0 bases from J, the gap between germline ends came to 9 bases. CDR1 and CDR2 (germline): GTSNPN, SVGIG (reference sequence). The CDR3 spans 16 residues. CDR3 bases: TGTGCCTGGAGTGTAGACCGACTCTCTGGGGCCAACGTCCTGACTTTC. Protein: CAWSVDRLSGANVLTF.

This rearrangement joins TRBV25-1 to TRBJ2-1, with no clear D. V lost 0 bases to trimming and J lost 0 bases, with 15 bases between them. The CDR3 length is 18 residues. Germline V lookup: CDR1 MGHDK, CDR2 SYGVNS. The CDR3 here is CASSEYLGTGSSYNEQFF. The CDR3 coding sequence is TGTGCCAGCAGTGAATATCTGGGTACTGGGTCCTCCTACAATGAGCAGTTCTTC.

About this clonotype: This may stem from a read error, because a much larger clone lies one nucleotide away. The chain recombines TRBV4-2 with TRBJ2-6; D perhaps matches TRBD1 (5 bases). CDR1 is LGHNA, CDR2 YNFKEQ, per germline. There are 16 residues in the CDR3. In nucleotides, the CDR3 is TGTGCCAGCAGCCAAGCTTTGGCCTCTGGGGCCAACGGCCTGACTTTC. This sequence encodes CASSQALASGANGLTF.

This clonotype was detected only a few times. The V and J genes are TRBV12-3 or TRBV12-4 and TRBJ2-7; D is unresolved. The CDR3 spans 15 residues. Trimming removed 1 base from V and 4 bases from J, with 14 bases in between. CDR3 sequence: CASSLGQVLMYEQYF. As DNA, the CDR3 is TGTGCCAGCAGTTTAGGGCAGGTACTCATGTACGAGCAGTACTTC.

This clonotype has only a few counts. The V and J genes are TRBV5-1 and TRBJ1-1; D remains ambiguous. Deletions cut 2 bases from V and 1 base from J, with 9 bases between. Germline V gene sequence: CDR1 SGHRS, CDR2 YFSETQ. This CDR3 contains 14 residues. The CDR3 loop is CASSFDGRNTEAFF. In nucleotides, the CDR3 is TGCGCCAGCAGCTTCGACGGTCGGAACACTGAAGCTTTCTTT.

The rearrangement uses TRBV12-3 or TRBV12-4 and TRBJ1-5; D is undetermined. V lost 6 bases to trimming and J lost 2 bases, with 11 bases between them. The CDR3 spans 14 residues. DNA of the CDR3: TGTGCCAGCAGCCCGGAGCGAGGCAATCAGCCCCAGCATTTT. Its protein product is CASSPERGNQPQHF.

The CDR3 region is CSAPRGSKNIQYF. In DNA form, the CDR3 reads TGCAGTGCACCGAGGGGTTCCAAAAACATTCAGTACTTC. The chain couples TRBV20-1 to TRBJ2-4; either TRBD1 or TRBD2 may supply D (5 bases each). The V end was cut by 6 bases, the J end by 2 bases, with 11 bases between. The length of the CDR3 is 13 residues. Per germline, CDR1 DFQATT and CDR2 SNEGSKA (reference sequence).

This clonotype was observed a few times. The chain has TRBV4-1 and TRBJ2-5; weak D call: TRBD1 (6 bases). The CDR3 has 14 amino acids. CDR1 and CDR2 (germline): MGHRA, YSYEKL. Trimming left V 3 bases short and J 2 bases short, with 10 bases between. CDR3 residues: CASSHLDSQETQYF. As DNA, the CDR3 is TGCGCCAGCAGCCACTTGGACAGTCAAGAGACCCAGTACTTC.

The rearrangement links TRBV20-1 to TRBJ2-3, with 7 bases lining up with TRBD2. The CDR3 sequence is 15 residues long. Losses at the gene ends were 1 base for V and 2 bases for J; bases not matched to a gene: 6. Per the germline V gene, CDR1 is DFQATT and CDR2 is SNEGSKA (reference sequence). In nucleotides, the CDR3 is TGCAGTGCTAGAGGGGGTAGCGGGCCCACAGATACGCAGTATTTT. Translating it yields CSARGGSGPTDTQYF.

CDR3: CASSQGTSEGDTQYF. Here the CDR3 DNA reads TGTGCCAGCAGCCAAGGGACTAGCGAGGGAGATACGCAGTATTTT. This rearrangement joins TRBV14 to TRBJ2-3; 9 bases map to TRBD2. Per germline, CDR1 SGHDN and CDR2 FVKESK. CDR3 size: 15 residues. The V and J ends lost 1 base and 5 bases, in that order; junction bases with no gene match: 4. The full variable domain, in which reference TRBV14 and TRBJ2-3 provide the parts outside the CDR3, is EAGVTQFPSHSVIEKGQTVTLRCDPISGHDNLYWYRRVMGKEIKFLLHFVKESKQDESGMPNNRFLAERTGGTYSTLKVQPAELEDSGVYFCASSQGTSEGDTQYFGPGTRLTVL.

This clonotype was recorded a few times. The chain couples TRBV5-1 to TRBJ2-3; 15 bases map to TRBD2. There are 16 residues in the CDR3. The ends lost 3 bases at V and 6 bases at J; junction bases unmatched: 5. From germline, CDR1 is SGHRS and CDR2 YFSETQ. The CDR3 loop reads CASSSGLAGGMDTQYF. CDR3 DNA: TGCGCCAGCAGCTCCGGACTAGCGGGAGGGATGGATACGCAGTATTTT.

This clonotype was found once. The chain carries TRBV20-1 and TRBJ2-2; the D gene could be TRBD1 or TRBD2 (5 bases each). The germline V and J ends were trimmed by 8 bases and 4 bases, with 17 bases remaining between them. Germline CDR1 is DFQATT and CDR2 is SNEGSKA (reference sequence). The CDR3 contains 14 residues. CDR3 DNA sequence: TGCAGTACAAAATCGGGACCTCTCACCGGGGAGCTGTTTTTT. Its protein is CSTKSGPLTGELFF.

The rearrangement links TRBV7-2 to TRBJ2-5, with TRBD2 identical over 8 bases. Unmatched junction bases numbered 4, after V lost 8 bases and J lost 2 bases. Germline CDR1 SGHTA, CDR2 FQGNSA. This CDR3 contains 13 residues. This chain's CDR3 is CASGTRAQETQYF. The CDR3 region has the DNA TGTGCCAGCGGGACTAGGGCTCAAGAGACCCAGTACTTC.

This chain's CDR3 is CASSYAGEQFF. The CDR3 bases are TGTGCCAGCAGTTACGCGGGTGAGCAGTTCTTC. The chain uses TRBV7-6 and TRBJ2-1; weak D call: TRBD2 (5 bases). The V end lost 6 bases, the J end lost 9 bases, and 9 bases lay between the germline ends. Looked up from germline, CDR1 is SGHVS and CDR2 is FNYEAQ. The CDR3 length is 11 residues.

The chain combines TRBV7-6 with TRBJ2-1; D is possibly TRBD2 (6 bases). Judging by the DNA end, TRBJ2-7 fits better; the J call may be wrong. Per germline, CDR1 SGHVS and CDR2 FNYEAQ. The length of the CDR3 is 18 residues. CDR3 residues: CASSLAAEGGFSYNEQYF. The CDR3, as DNA: TGTGCCAGCAGCTTAGCGGCGGAGGGCGGATTCTCCTACAATGAGCAGTACTTC.